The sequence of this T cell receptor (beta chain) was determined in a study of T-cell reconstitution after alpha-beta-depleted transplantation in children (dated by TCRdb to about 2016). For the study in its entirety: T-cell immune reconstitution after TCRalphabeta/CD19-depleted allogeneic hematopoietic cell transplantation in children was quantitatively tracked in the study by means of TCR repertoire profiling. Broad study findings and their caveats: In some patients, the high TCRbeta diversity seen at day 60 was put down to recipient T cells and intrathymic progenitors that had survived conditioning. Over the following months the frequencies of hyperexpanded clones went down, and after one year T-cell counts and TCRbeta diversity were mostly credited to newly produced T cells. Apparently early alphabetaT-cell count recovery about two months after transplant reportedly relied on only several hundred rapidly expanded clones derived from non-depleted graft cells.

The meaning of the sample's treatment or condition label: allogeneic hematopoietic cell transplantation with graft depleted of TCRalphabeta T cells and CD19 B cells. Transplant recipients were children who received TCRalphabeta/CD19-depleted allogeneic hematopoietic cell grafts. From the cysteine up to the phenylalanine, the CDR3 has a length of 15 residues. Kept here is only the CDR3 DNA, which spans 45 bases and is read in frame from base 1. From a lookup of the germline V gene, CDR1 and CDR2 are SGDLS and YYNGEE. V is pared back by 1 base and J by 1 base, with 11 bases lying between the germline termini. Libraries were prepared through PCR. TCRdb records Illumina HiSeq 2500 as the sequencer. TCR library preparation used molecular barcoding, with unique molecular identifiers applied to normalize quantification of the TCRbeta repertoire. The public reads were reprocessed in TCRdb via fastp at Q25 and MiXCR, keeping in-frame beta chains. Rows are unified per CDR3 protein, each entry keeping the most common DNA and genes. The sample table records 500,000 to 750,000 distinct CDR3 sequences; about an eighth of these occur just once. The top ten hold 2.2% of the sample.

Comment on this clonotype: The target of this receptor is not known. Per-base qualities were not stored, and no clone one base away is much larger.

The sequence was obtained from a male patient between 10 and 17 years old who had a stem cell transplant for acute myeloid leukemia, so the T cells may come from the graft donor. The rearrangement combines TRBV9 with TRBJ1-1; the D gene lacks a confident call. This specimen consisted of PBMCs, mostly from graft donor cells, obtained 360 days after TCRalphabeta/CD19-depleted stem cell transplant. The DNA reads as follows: TGTGCCAGCAGCGTAATGGGGAATGGGAACACTGAAGCTTTCTTT. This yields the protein CASSVMGNGNTEAFF. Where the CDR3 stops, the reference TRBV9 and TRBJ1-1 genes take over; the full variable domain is DSGVTQTPKHLITATGQRVTLRCSPRSGDLSVYWYQQSLDQGLQFLIQYYNGEERAKGNILERFSAQQFPDLHSELNLSSLELGDSALYFCASSVMGNGNTEAFFGQGTRLTVV.